This TCR beta chain was profiled in a study of glioma-infiltrating T cells after dendritic cell vaccination. Time point reported: after dendritic cell vaccination, including at tumor progression/relapse. The table came from immunoSEQ multiplex PCR; TCRdb's copy has only in-frame clones and leaves some out. The sample holds roughly 100,000 clones; around 90% are singletons and the top ten take over 2.5%. V lost 4 bases and J lost 9, with 20 bases in between. The CDR3 has 14 residues. The germline gives CDR1 SGHNT, CDR2 YYREEE (reference sequence). The sample in question was blood, obtained after dendritic cell vaccination. The chain uses TRBV5-4 and TRBJ2-7; perhaps TRBD2 as D (5 bases). This sequence originates from a human donor with glioblastoma. CDR3 DNA sequence: TGTGCCAGCAGCCCCCGGGATACGCCTGATCGGCAGTACTTC. Translating it yields CASSPRDTPDRQYF.